This T cell receptor (beta chain) was identified during a study of OX40 agonist ivuxolimab in advanced cancers. About the study: The study gave patients intravenous ivuxolimab at 0.01 to 10 mg/kg every 2 weeks.

Some clones are missing from TCRdb's copy, which holds only in-frame ones; the method was immunoSEQ multiplex PCR. Seen here are about 42,000 clones, over 65% observed once, and the top ten hold approximately 23%. CDR3 length: 16 amino acids. Germline assignment: CDR1 SNHLY and CDR2 FYNNEI. The ends were cut back, 2 bases at V and 0 bases at J, with 14 bases in the middle. This TCR was recovered from an adult with an advanced solid tumor such as melanoma, head and neck, liver or kidney cancer. V and J are TRBV2 and TRBJ2-7, with D possibly TRBD2 on 6 matching bases. Source: CD4+ or CD8+ T cells sorted from blood, taken in a trial of the OX40 agonist ivuxolimab. The CDR3 DNA reads as TGTGCCAGCAGTGAAAGGAGCCGGGACTTCTCCTACGAGCAGTACTTC. It is translated as CASSERSRDFSYEQYF.